This T cell receptor beta chain was captured by sequencing in a study of cytomegalovirus exposure and HLA in healthy donors. Regarding the study as a whole: Some TCR beta chains (164 of them) were listed as cytomegalovirus-associated. For cytomegalovirus status, the classifier reportedly gave diagnoses with high specificity and sensitivity.

In its sample, this clone was seen a few times. Its specificity is not known. Data came from immunoSEQ multiplex PCR; TCRdb stores just in-frame clones and leaves some out. This table has approximately 240,000 clones, 75% to 95% appearing once. The material sequenced was PBMCs. The sequence derives from a young woman in good health and CMV-seronegative.

The CDR3 here is CASSFLSGELFF. The CDR3 DNA sequence: TGTGCCAGCAGTTTCCTTTCCGGGGAGCTGTTTTTT. This chain connects TRBV2 to TRBJ2-2; no clear D gene. Trimming shortened V by 5 bases and J by 6 bases, and 7 bases separated the two germline ends. The CDR3 runs to 12 residues. The germline V gene encodes CDR1 SNHLY and CDR2 FYNNEI. Looking up the rest from reference TRBV2 and TRBJ2-2 gives the full variable domain: EPEVTQTPSHQVTQMGQEVILRCVPISNHLYFYWYRQILGQKVEFLVSFYNNEISEKSEIFDDQFSVERPDGSNFTLKIRSTKLEDSAMYFCASSFLSGELFFGEGSRLTVL.